This T cell receptor beta chain derives from a study of T cells in Graves' hyperthyroidism and ophthalmopathy. This clonotype was seen at least ten times. Amplified regions were TCR beta CDR3 sequences from RNA transcripts. The study used the HTBI primer set for a first-round RT-PCR of the TCR CDR3. TCRdb independently ran MiXCR on the multiplex PCR reads; one entry per CDR3 protein. The data contain some 320,000 distinct CDR3 sequences, roughly an eighth of them singletons. On the basis of clinical symptoms, serum thyroxine and TRAb, thyroid ultrasound and orbital computed tomography, diagnoses were made. The sequence was obtained from a woman in her thirties or forties with Graves' ophthalmopathy. Sequencing was carried out using blood.

CDR3 sequence reads: CASSRRGGVYEQFF. CDR3 nucleotide sequence: TGCGCCAGCAGTCGTCGGGGGGGCGTCTATGAGCAGTTCTTC. The chain uses TRBV10-2 and TRBJ2-1; 8 nucleotides agree with TRBD2. V shed 5 bases and J 8 bases; nucleotides not matched to a gene: 8. The CDR3 is 14 residues long. CDR1 WSHSY and CDR2 SAAADI come from the germline V gene.